This TCR beta chain derives from a study of OX40 agonist ivuxolimab in advanced cancers. Regarding the research as a whole: Ivuxolimab was an agonistic, fully human IgG2 monoclonal antibody directed against OX40 (CD134), a costimulatory receptor. Partial responses occurred in three dose-escalation patients: two with cutaneous melanoma and one with hepatocellular carcinoma. Patients were allowed to have had prior anti-PD-1, anti-PD-L1 or anti-CTLA-4 therapy, and approximately 40% of the dose-escalation patients had previously received checkpoint inhibitors. Of the approximately 50 patients in dose escalation, around 19 had hepatocellular carcinoma, some 15 had melanoma, 9 had renal cell carcinoma and 9 had head and neck cancer. The purpose of peripheral TCRbeta sequencing was to test whether ivuxolimab changed TCR sequence diversity and led to clonal T-cell expansion. In the dose-escalation cohort, 65% to 90% of patients were male, and the mean age was roughly 60 years, with a range of roughly 20 to 79. The paper reports the monotherapy dose-escalation portion (N ≈ 52 patients) of the phase I ivuxolimab trial. Intravenous ivuxolimab was administered to patients every 2 weeks at six dose levels: 0.01, 0.1, 0.3, 1.5, 3 and 10 mg/kg. Findings and caveats that apply to the study as a whole: Low levels of normalized T-cell clonal expansion were also shown by some nonresponding patients. At doses from 0.1 to 3.0 mg/kg, clonal expansion was seen in both CD4+ and CD8+ blood T cells between baseline and week 6. On average, CD8+ T cells showed more expanded clones than CD4+ T cells after ivuxolimab. The antigen specificity of the peripheral T cells that underwent clonal expansion was not determined. In the 0.1-3.0 mg/kg groups, partial responders were among the patients with the lowest normalized peripheral clonal expansion, particularly in CD8+ T cells.

Patients with autoimmune disease history or receiving systemic immunosuppression were excluded from the trial. Peripheral blood for TCR sequencing was collected from all dose cohorts at baseline, on cycle 4 day 1, and on cycle 7 day 1. The samples were taken from a phase I, first-in-human, multicenter, open-label dose-escalation trial of ivuxolimab. Adults with locally advanced or metastatic melanoma, renal cell, hepatocellular, or head and neck squamous cell carcinoma were enrolled in the trial. Before TCR sequencing, CD4+ T cells and CD8+ T cells were sorted from peripheral blood as separate populations. On this clone itself: Its antigen remains unidentified. Base qualities are missing; no much larger clone stands one base away.

Measured from the cysteine to the phenylalanine, the CDR3 is 16 residues long. Only the CDR3 portion is preserved as DNA: 48 bases, with reading frame beginning at the first base. As encoded in the germline V gene, CDR1 is SGHTA while CDR2 is FQGNSA. V and J lose 0 bases and 0 bases, and a span of 8 bases separates them. Genomic DNA was isolated from the sorted cells so that the TCRbeta CDR3 region could be sequenced. The immunoSEQ Assay was used for sequencing of TCRbeta CDR3 regions. TCRdb carries this immuneACCESS record with in-frame sequences only. Its versions omit some clonotypes, under half of them owing to an unresolved V gene in the studies checked, with the rest unexplained. This sample holds 75,000 to 90,000 clones; about 86% were observed only once. The top ten constitute 1.5% to 2% of the sample.

In this chain, TRBV7-2 is recombined with TRBJ2-2, with TRBD2 tentatively as D gene (5 bases match). The clonotype was recovered from an adult with an advanced solid tumor such as melanoma, head and neck, liver or kidney cancer. The sample here was CD4+ or CD8+ T cells sorted from blood, taken in a trial of the OX40 agonist ivuxolimab. The nucleotide sequence reads TGTGCCAGCAGCTTAGCAGCGGTCGCGAACACCGGGGAGCTGTTTTTT. It specifies CASSLAAVANTGELFF.